The 29 T cell receptor beta chains presented below share a single source sample, sequenced in a study of T cells in Graves' hyperthyroidism and ophthalmopathy. Amplified TCR beta CDR3 regions derived from RNA transcripts. During a first-round RT-PCR of the TCR CDR3, the HTBI primer set was used. TCRdb re-called the multiplex PCR reads with MiXCR, one entry per CDR3 protein. The table has 600,000 to 750,000 distinct CDR3 sequences, 17% seen once. Sequenced material: blood. These receptors all come from a man aged 45 to 65 with Graves' hyperthyroidism.

The chain recombines TRBV7-9 with TRBJ2-7; D perhaps matches TRBD2 (7 bases). V lost 5 bases and J 5 bases, leaving 19 bases between the germline ends. The CDR3 contains 15 residues. The germline V gene has CDR1 SEHNR and CDR2 FQNEAQ (reference sequence). Here the CDR3 reads CASSPPGGVVHEQYF. The DNA for the CDR3 is TGTGCCAGCAGCCCCCCGGGGGGCGTTGTTCACGAGCAGTACTTC.

In its sample, this clonotype was seen many times. This sequence joins TRBV12-3 or TRBV12-4 and TRBJ2-2; TRBD1 agrees at 9 bases. V shed 6 bases and J 4 bases; nucleotides not matched to a gene: 6. The CDR3 totals 15 residues. The DNA of the CDR3 is TGTGCCAGCAGAAACAGGGGGCTTGTCACCGGGGAGCTGTTTTTT. This translates into CASRNRGLVTGELFF.

CDR3 DNA sequence: TGTGCCAGCAGCCACGCGGAGGGGAGGACCGGGGAGCTGTTTTTT. Its protein product is CASSHAEGRTGELFF. The J gene is TRBJ2-2, the V gene TRBV3-1, with D perhaps matching TRBD2 (6 bases). CDR1 is LGHDT, CDR2 YNNKEL, per germline (reference sequence). V was trimmed by 3 bases and J by 5 bases, leaving 13 bases between them. This CDR3 is 15 amino acids long.

This clonotype has only a few counts. V gene TRBV4-3 combines with J gene TRBJ2-7; 8 bases are shared with TRBD2. CDR3 length equals 15 residues. V lost 1 base, J lost 2 bases, and 4 bases stayed unmatched. Germline CDR1 reads LGHNA; CDR2 reads YSLEER. CDR3 DNA sequence: TGCGCCAGCAGCCAAGCCGGGACTAGTCCCTACGAGCAGTACTTC. This encodes CASSQAGTSPYEQYF.

At least ten counts were recorded for this clonotype. The rearrangement uses TRBV12-3 or TRBV12-4 and TRBJ2-1; D not certain. The CDR3 totals 14 residues. V shed 4 bases and J shed 8 bases, with 15 bases lying between them. The DNA of the CDR3 is TGTGCCAGCAGTTATTCCTGGAAAATCCATGAGCAGTTCTTC. This encodes CASSYSWKIHEQFF.

Only a few counts were recorded for this clonotype. The gene calls are TRBV3-1 and TRBJ1-2, with 8 nucleotides matching TRBD1. The CDR3 is 19 amino acids. Trimming at V came to 2 bases and at J to 0 bases, leaving 14 bases not matched to a gene. Germline loops: CDR1 LGHDT, CDR2 YNNKEL (reference sequence). The CDR3 region is CASSQRDYRGKGTNYGYTF. The CDR3 DNA sequence: TGTGCCAGCAGCCAAAGGGACTACAGGGGGAAAGGGACTAACTATGGCTACACCTTC.

This clonotype has a count of ten or more. The rearrangement uses TRBV30 and TRBJ2-5, with unresolved D. Trimming removed 1 base from V and 2 bases from J, with 2 bases in between. The CDR3 runs 11 residues. Germline values: CDR1 GTSNPN, CDR2 SVGIG (reference sequence). The CDR3 DNA sequence: TGTGCCTGGAGTGCGCAAGAGACCCAGTACTTC. As protein: CAWSAQETQYF.

V usage is TRBV3-1 and J usage is TRBJ1-2; D might be TRBD1 (5 bases). Deletions cut 3 bases from V and 6 bases from J, with 14 bases between. Germline assignment: CDR1 LGHDT and CDR2 YNNKEL (reference sequence). CDR3 length equals 14 residues. The DNA of the CDR3 is TGTGCCAGCAGCCAGAGGGACCTCGTGGATGGCTACACCTTC. Its protein product is CASSQRDLVDGYTF.

The V gene is TRBV6-1, the J gene TRBJ2-1; perhaps TRBD1 as D (6 bases). There are 14 residues in the CDR3. V was cut by 8 bases and J by 4 bases, with 15 bases left in between. Looked up from germline, CDR1 is MNHNS and CDR2 is SASEGT. This CDR3 reads CASLQGNRYNEQFF. The CDR3 region has the DNA TGTGCCAGCCTCCAGGGGAATCGGTACAATGAGCAGTTCTTC.

This chain connects TRBV4-3 to TRBJ2-3, with 10 bases fitting TRBD2. From germline, CDR1 is LGHNA and CDR2 YSLEER. This CDR3 is built from 16 residues. With 0 bases clipped from V and 5 bases from J, the junction kept 5 bases outside the gene matches. Here the CDR3 DNA reads TGCGCCAGCAGCCAAGATCTAGCGGGAGTGGTAGATACGCAGTATTTT. Amino acids: CASSQDLAGVVDTQYF.

The count of this clonotype is one. Being one base from a much bigger clone, this may be a read error. V usage is TRBV19 and J usage is TRBJ1-1; no clear D. The CDR3 is 14 amino acids. CDR1 is LNHDA, CDR2 SQIVND, per germline (reference sequence). With 5 bases removed from V and 0 bases from J, the gap between germline ends came to 10 bases. This CDR3 reads CASSVVSMNTEAFF. The DNA for the CDR3 is TGTGCCAGTAGTGTCGTCAGCATGAACACTGAAGCTTTCTTT.

This clonotype was detected ten times or more. The J gene is TRBJ1-1, the V gene TRBV28; D unclear. In germline, CDR1 is MDHEN, CDR2 SYDVKM. The CDR3 consists of 12 residues. V was cut by 5 bases and J by 11 bases, with 15 bases left in between. The CDR3 here is CASSLTGARAFF. The CDR3 coding sequence is TGTGCCAGCAGTCTCACGGGAGCTAGGGCTTTCTTT.

The chain uses TRBV29-1 and TRBJ2-2; D is perhaps TRBD2 (5 bases). The V end lost 3 bases, the J end lost 1 base, and 6 bases lay between the germline ends. This CDR3 is built from 13 residues. From germline, CDR1 is SQVTM and CDR2 ANQGSEA. The CDR3 DNA is TGCAGCGTTGACGAGGGGAACACCGGGGAGCTGTTTTTT. As protein: CSVDEGNTGELFF.

This clonotype was recorded many times. The V gene is TRBV24-1, the J gene TRBJ1-2; no clear D gene. Germline-derived CDR1 and CDR2 are KGHDR and SFDVKD. The CDR3 is 12 amino acids. V was cut by 4 bases and J by 3 bases, with 5 bases left in between. CDR3 bases: TGTGCCACCAGTGAGAGTGACTATGGCTACACCTTC. Translation: CATSESDYGYTF.

This clonotype came up many times. The rearrangement joins TRBV27 to TRBJ2-5; 14 bases are shared with TRBD2. The trim removed 8 bases at V and 1 base at J, leaving 12 bases unmatched. The CDR3 has 18 residues. CDR1 MNHEY and CDR2 SMNVEV come from the germline V gene (reference sequence). Written as DNA, the CDR3 is TGTGCCAGCGTGAGAACATTAGGACTAGCGGGGGGCCAAGAGACCCAGTACTTC. It specifies CASVRTLGLAGGQETQYF.

This chain uses TRBV6-9 with TRBJ2-7, with a tentative D call TRBD1 (6 bases). The CDR3 covers 14 residues. V was trimmed by 4 bases and J by 2 bases, leaving 12 bases between them. The V gene's germline CDR1 is MNHGY and CDR2 SVAAGI. The CDR3 DNA is TGTGCCAGCAGTTCTTTGGGGGCCCCCTACGAGCAGTACTTC. Encoded protein: CASSSLGAPYEQYF.

This clonotype was counted at least ten times. The V and J genes are TRBV2 and TRBJ2-3; 8 bases agree with TRBD2. Per germline, CDR1 SNHLY and CDR2 FYNNEI. This CDR3 has 15 amino acids. V lost 1 base, J lost 1 base, and 1 base stayed unmatched. This chain's CDR3 is CASSEEAGGTDTQYF. The CDR3 DNA reads as TGTGCCAGCAGTGAAGAAGCGGGGGGCACAGATACGCAGTATTTT.

This clonotype showed up just a few times. The gene calls are TRBV3-1 and TRBJ2-7; D is unresolved. Germline V gives CDR1 LGHDT, CDR2 YNNKEL (reference sequence). V lost 1 base, J lost 7 bases, and 14 bases lay in between. The CDR3 runs to 14 residues. CDR3 sequence reads: CASSQVRLSQEQYF. The CDR3 nucleotides are TGTGCCAGCAGCCAAGTTCGTCTCTCCCAGGAGCAGTACTTC.

This clonotype was observed a handful of times. At one of its ends the junction is not consistent with the germline gene, which may arise from a read error. The genes are TRBV12-3 or TRBV12-4 and TRBJ1-6, with unresolved D. This CDR3 comprises 13 residues. The CDR3 bases are TGTACCAGCAGTTTCAACGGAAATTCACCCCTCCACTTT. Amino acids: CTSSFNGNSPLHF.

J is TRBJ2-1 and V is TRBV19; unclear D gene. Trimming cost V 7 bases and J 7 bases, with 20 bases left between them. This CDR3 comprises 15 residues. From germline, CDR1 is LNHDA and CDR2 SQIVND (reference sequence). The CDR3, as DNA: TGTGCCAGTATGTGGGTGGGAACCTTTGGGAATGAGCAGTTCTTC. It codes for CASMWVGTFGNEQFF.

The gene calls are TRBV6-1 and TRBJ2-7; perhaps TRBD2 as D (5 bases). Trimming cost V 11 bases and J 9 bases, with 26 bases left between them. Looked up from germline, CDR1 is MNHNS and CDR2 is SASEGT. The CDR3 covers 14 residues. The CDR3 DNA is TGTGCCGGATCGAGTGAGAGAGGGAGTGGGGTGCAGTACTTC. Protein: CAGSSERGSGVQYF.

This clonotype has at least ten counts. V gene TRBV14 combines with J gene TRBJ2-1; 11 nucleotides align to TRBD2. Germline CDR1 reads SGHDN; CDR2 reads FVKESK. V trimming: 0 bases; J trimming: 8 bases; junction bases outside the gene matches: 9. The CDR3 has 17 amino acids. The CDR3 region is CASSQEGSSGRAYEQFF. In DNA form, the CDR3 reads TGTGCCAGCAGCCAAGAGGGAAGTAGCGGGAGGGCATATGAGCAGTTCTTC.

This clonotype has only a few counts. The junction does not match germline at one end; this may be a read error. The CDR3 protein is CASSLPDRGSFNEQLF. The CDR3 region has the DNA TGTGCCAGCAGCTTACCGGACAGGGGATCGTTCAATGAGCAGCTCTTC. The chain is built from TRBV7-9 and TRBJ2-1, with TRBD1 matching 9 bases. The CDR3 spans 16 residues. Germline V CDR1 and CDR2: SEHNR, FQNEAQ (reference sequence).

V usage is TRBV6-1 and J usage is TRBJ2-3; TRBD2 aligns across 8 bases. Germline CDR1 MNHNS, CDR2 SASEGT. The CDR3 is 15 residues long. V lost 6 bases to trimming and J lost 0 bases; unmatched junction nucleotides: 5. CDR3 in amino acids: CASRREGQSTDTQYF. The CDR3 coding sequence is TGTGCCAGCAGACGGGAGGGCCAAAGCACAGATACGCAGTATTTT.

This clonotype was observed a few times. The rearrangement links TRBV27 to TRBJ1-5, with TRBD1 as a possible D gene (6 bases). There are 15 residues in the CDR3. V shed 6 bases and J shed 6 bases, with 18 bases lying between them. Germline-derived CDR1 and CDR2 are MNHEY and SMNVEV (reference sequence). In nucleotides, the CDR3 is TGTGCCAGCAGGGTAAGCAGGGGCAGCGGTCAGCCCCAGCATTTT. Protein product: CASRVSRGSGQPQHF.

This clonotype was detected only a few times. The CDR3 DNA reads TGTGCCTGGGGGTCGGGTCAGCCCCAGCATTTT. Its protein product is CAWGSGQPQHF. This sequence joins TRBV30 and TRBJ1-5; D not resolved. Germline CDR1 GTSNPN, CDR2 SVGIG (reference sequence). The CDR3 has 11 residues. V was clipped by 5 bases and J by 6 bases, with 8 bases between them. The whole variable domain, filled in from reference TRBV30 and TRBJ1-5, reads SQTIHQWPATLVQPVGSPLSLECTVEGTSNPNLYWYRQAAGRGLQLLFYSVGIGQISSEVPQNLSASRPQDRQFILSSKKLLLSDSGFYLCAWGSGQPQHFGDGTRLSIL.

This chain connects TRBV29-1 to TRBJ1-1; 9 bases are a match to TRBD1. Germline V gene sequence: CDR1 SQVTM, CDR2 ANQGSEA. The length of the CDR3 is 14 residues. Germline trimming cut 4 bases from V and 5 bases from J; bases unmatched to any gene: 8. CDR3 nucleotides: TGCAGCGTTGGCCTGGACAGGGGAGAAACTGAAGCTTTCTTT. This encodes CSVGLDRGETEAFF.

Points on this clonotype: The junction does not match germline at one end; this may be a read error. The chain has TRBV20-1 and TRBJ2-1; 13 nucleotides agree with TRBD2. Per the germline V gene, CDR1 is DFQATT and CDR2 is SNEGSKA (reference sequence). CDR3 length equals 15 residues. This CDR3 is CSARTSGRPINGQFF. Here the CDR3 DNA reads TGCAGTGCTAGGACTAGCGGGAGGCCAATCAATGGGCAGTTCTTC.

The chain is built from TRBV10-3 and TRBJ1-1; D is perhaps TRBD1 (5 bases). The CDR3 consists of 16 residues. With 0 bases removed from V and 0 bases from J, the gap between germline ends came to 11 bases. From germline, CDR1 is ENHRY and CDR2 SYGVKD. The CDR3 region is CAISESGGGLNTEAFF. In nucleotides, the CDR3 is TGTGCCATCAGTGAGTCCGGTGGGGGATTGAACACTGAAGCTTTCTTT.